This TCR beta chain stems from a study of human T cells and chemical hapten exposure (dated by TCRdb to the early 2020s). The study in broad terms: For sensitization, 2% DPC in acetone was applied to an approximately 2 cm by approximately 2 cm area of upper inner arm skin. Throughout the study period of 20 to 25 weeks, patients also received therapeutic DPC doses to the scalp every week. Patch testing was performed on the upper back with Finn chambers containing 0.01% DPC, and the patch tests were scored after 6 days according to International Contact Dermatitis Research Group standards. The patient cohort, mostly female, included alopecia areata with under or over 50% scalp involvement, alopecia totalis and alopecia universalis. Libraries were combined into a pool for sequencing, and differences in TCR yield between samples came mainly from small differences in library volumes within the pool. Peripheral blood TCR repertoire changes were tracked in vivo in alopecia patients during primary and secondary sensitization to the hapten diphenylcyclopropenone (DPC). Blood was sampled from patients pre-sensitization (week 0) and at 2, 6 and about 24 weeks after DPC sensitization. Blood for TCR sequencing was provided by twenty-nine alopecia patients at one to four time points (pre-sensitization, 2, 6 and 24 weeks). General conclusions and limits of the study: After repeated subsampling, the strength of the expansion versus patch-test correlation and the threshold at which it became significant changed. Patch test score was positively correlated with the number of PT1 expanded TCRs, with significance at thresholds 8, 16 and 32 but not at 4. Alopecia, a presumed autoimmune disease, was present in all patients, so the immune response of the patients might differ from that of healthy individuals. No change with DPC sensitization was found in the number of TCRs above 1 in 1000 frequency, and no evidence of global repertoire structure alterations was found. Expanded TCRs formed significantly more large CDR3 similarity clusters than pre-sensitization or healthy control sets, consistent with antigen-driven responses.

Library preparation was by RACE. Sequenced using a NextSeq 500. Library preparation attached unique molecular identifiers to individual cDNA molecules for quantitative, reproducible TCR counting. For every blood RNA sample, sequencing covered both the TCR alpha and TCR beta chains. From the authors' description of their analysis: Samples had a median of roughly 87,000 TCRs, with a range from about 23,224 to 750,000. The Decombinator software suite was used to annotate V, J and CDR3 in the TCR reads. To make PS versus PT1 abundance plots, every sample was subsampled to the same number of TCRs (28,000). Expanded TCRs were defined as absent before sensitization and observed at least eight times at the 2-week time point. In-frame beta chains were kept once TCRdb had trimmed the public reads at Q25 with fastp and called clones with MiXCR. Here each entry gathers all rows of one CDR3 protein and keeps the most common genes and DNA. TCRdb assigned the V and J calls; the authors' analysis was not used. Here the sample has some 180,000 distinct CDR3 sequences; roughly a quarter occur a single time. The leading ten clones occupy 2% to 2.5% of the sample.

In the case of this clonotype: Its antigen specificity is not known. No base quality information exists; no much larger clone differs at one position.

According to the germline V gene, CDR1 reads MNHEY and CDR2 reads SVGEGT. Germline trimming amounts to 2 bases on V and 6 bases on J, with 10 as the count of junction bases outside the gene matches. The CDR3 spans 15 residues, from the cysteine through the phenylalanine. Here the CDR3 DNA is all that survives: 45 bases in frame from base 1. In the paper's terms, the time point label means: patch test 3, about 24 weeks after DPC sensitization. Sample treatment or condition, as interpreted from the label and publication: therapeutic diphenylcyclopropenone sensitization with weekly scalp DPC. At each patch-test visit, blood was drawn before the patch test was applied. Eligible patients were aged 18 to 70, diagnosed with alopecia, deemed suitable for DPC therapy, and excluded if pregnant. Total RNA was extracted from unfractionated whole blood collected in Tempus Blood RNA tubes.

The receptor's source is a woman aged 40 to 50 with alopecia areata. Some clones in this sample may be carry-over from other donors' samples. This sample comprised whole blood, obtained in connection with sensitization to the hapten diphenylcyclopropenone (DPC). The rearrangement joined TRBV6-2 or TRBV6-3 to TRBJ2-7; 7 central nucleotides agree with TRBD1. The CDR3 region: CASSYGRQGAVEQYF. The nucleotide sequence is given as TGTGCCAGCAGTTACGGTCGACAGGGCGCCGTCGAGCAGTACTTC.